One TCR beta chain is described in this entry. What it binds is unknown. The sample belongs to a study of PD-1 blockade in classical Hodgkin lymphoma. All trial patients relapsed after autologous stem cell transplantation. The study, taken as a whole, reports: Possibly reflecting disease activity or prior therapy, repertoire differences have causes that remain undefined.

CDR1 and CDR2 from the germline V gene are MNHEY and SVGAGI. The length of the CDR3 is 15 residues. The V gene end was trimmed by 6 bases and the J gene end by 4 bases; junction bases not matched to a gene: 9. Measured with immunoSEQ multiplex PCR; TCRdb has only the in-frame clones, and not every one. The sample yields about 20,000 clones, less than 75% seen once. This sample comprised peripheral blood mononuclear cells (PBMCs), obtained before the second cycle of nivolumab. This receptor was obtained from a human donor with classical Hodgkin lymphoma. J is TRBJ2-3 and V is TRBV6-5; 8 nucleotides match TRBD2. The CDR3: CASRAVAGGADTQYF. The CDR3 DNA follows: TGTGCCAGCAGAGCCGTTGCCGGGGGGGCAGATACGCAGTATTTT.